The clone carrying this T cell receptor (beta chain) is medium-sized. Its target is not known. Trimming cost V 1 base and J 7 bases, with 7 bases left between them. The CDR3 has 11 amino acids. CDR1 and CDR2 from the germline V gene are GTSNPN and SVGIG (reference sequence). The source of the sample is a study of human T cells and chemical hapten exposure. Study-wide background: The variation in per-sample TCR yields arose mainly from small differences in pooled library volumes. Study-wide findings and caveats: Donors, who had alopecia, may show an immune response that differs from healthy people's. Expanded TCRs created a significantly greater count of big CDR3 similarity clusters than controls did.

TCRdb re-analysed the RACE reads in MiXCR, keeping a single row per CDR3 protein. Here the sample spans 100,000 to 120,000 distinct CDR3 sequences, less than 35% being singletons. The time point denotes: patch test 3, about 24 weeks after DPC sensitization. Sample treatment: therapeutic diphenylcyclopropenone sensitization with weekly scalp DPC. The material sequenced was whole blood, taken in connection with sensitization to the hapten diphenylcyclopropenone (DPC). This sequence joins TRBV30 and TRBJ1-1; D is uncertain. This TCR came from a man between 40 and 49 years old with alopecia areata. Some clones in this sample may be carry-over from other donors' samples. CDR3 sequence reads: CAWSGGVEAFF. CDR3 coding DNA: TGTGCCTGGAGTGGGGGAGTTGAAGCTTTCTTT.